A single sample gave rise to the 30 T cell receptor beta chains below, sequenced in a study of tissue T cells after allogeneic stem cell transplantation. Repertoires were generated with immunoSEQ multiplex PCR, while TCRdb's copy carries only in-frame clones and drops some. Counted here are 8,000 to 10,000 clones, roughly 64% occurring once; the ten biggest clones make up roughly 10%. The sample consisted of tissue from the ileum, taken at autopsy. The origin of the receptors is a woman between 18 and 50 years old with breast cancer.

The CDR3 loop reads CAYTTGTNEKLFF. In nucleotides, the CDR3 is TGTGCCTACACGACAGGAACTAATGAAAAACTGTTTTTT. V is TRBV30 and J is TRBJ1-4, with D possibly matching TRBD1 (6 bases). Germline assignment: CDR1 GTSNPN and CDR2 SVGIG (reference sequence). There are 13 residues in the CDR3. V dropped 7 bases and J dropped 1 base, with 10 bases sitting between them.

J is TRBJ2-3 and V is TRBV5-1; D is perhaps TRBD1 (6 bases). With 0 bases removed from V and 1 base from J, the gap between germline ends came to 9 bases. Germline lookup yields CDR1 SGHRS and CDR2 YFSETQ. CDR3 length: 15 residues. CDR3 protein: CASSLAPGGTDTQYF. The CDR3 DNA is TGCGCCAGCAGCTTGGCACCAGGGGGCACAGATACGCAGTATTTT.

The chain combines TRBV4-2 with TRBJ1-6; 7 bases align to TRBD1. V trimming: 1 base; J trimming: 6 bases; junction bases outside the gene matches: 6. The CDR3 consists of 16 residues. Germline values: CDR1 LGHNA, CDR2 YNFKEQ. CDR3 residues: CASSQAPTGTNSPLHF. The CDR3, as DNA: TGTGCCAGCAGCCAAGCTCCGACAGGGACTAATTCACCCCTCCACTTT.

This clone was detected a few times. This chain connects TRBV9 to TRBJ2-3, with D hard to call. Germline V gene sequence: CDR1 SGDLS, CDR2 YYNGEE. The CDR3 has 15 residues. Trimming shortened V by 3 bases and J by 4 bases, and 15 bases separated the two germline ends. CDR3 coding DNA: TGTGCCAGCAGCGACCCCTTGATGGGCTCAGATACGCAGTATTTT. Residues: CASSDPLMGSDTQYF. Variable domain in full (rest from reference TRBV9 and TRBJ2-3): DSGVTQTPKHLITATGQRVTLRCSPRSGDLSVYWYQQSLDQGLQFLIQYYNGEERAKGNILERFSAQQFPDLHSELNLSSLELGDSALYFCASSDPLMGSDTQYFGPGTRLTVL.

Comments on this clone: This CDR3 is also generated by other DNA sequences in the sample. V usage is TRBV11-2 and J usage is TRBJ1-4; D remains unclear. Trimming took off 4 bases at V and 5 bases at J, with 11 bases between the two ends. Germline V gives CDR1 SGHAT, CDR2 FQNNGV. The CDR3 runs 14 residues. CDR3 protein: CASSWTDRNEKLFF. CDR3 coding DNA: TGTGCCAGCAGCTGGACCGATAGAAATGAAAAACTGTTTTTT.

The CDR3 region is CASSQEGASAGTYTGELFF. In nucleotides, the CDR3 is TGCGCCAGCAGCCAAGAAGGAGCATCGGCGGGGACGTACACCGGGGAGCTGTTTTTT. This chain uses TRBV4-1 with TRBJ2-2; a weak D match, TRBD2 (6 bases). Germline V gene sequence: CDR1 MGHRA, CDR2 YSYEKL. V lost 0 bases and J lost 3, with 20 bases in between. CDR3 length: 19 residues.

The genes are TRBV7-2 and TRBJ2-5, with D perhaps matching TRBD2 (5 bases). This CDR3 has 15 amino acids. V lost 5 bases and J lost 4, with 17 bases in between. CDR1 SGHTA and CDR2 FQGNSA come from the germline V gene. CDR3 DNA sequence: TGTGCCAGCAGCCTACGATGGACTTGGGCAGAGACCCAGTACTTC. Translated: CASSLRWTWAETQYF.

The rearrangement uses TRBV5-1 and TRBJ2-4, with TRBD2 identical over 7 bases. CDR3 length: 14 amino acids. CDR1 is SGHRS and CDR2 is YFSETQ in the germline V gene. V lost 0 bases, J lost 4 bases, and 1 base stayed unmatched. CDR3 coding DNA: TGCGCCAGCAGCTTGGGCGGGGGAAAAAACATTCAGTACTTC. Its translation: CASSLGGGKNIQYF.

V gene TRBV18 combines with J gene TRBJ2-3, with D possibly TRBD2 on 7 matching bases. V lost 0 bases and J lost 7, with 17 bases in between. The CDR3 runs to 16 residues. Germline values: CDR1 KGHSH, CDR2 LQKENI. The CDR3 here is CASSPPTAGAPYTQYF. DNA of the CDR3: TGTGCCAGCTCACCACCGACGGCGGGGGCCCCCTATACGCAGTATTTT.

A single count supports this clone. The chain employs TRBV19 and TRBJ1-2; no firm D call. Germline V gene lookup returns CDR1 LNHDA and CDR2 SQIVND (reference sequence). Trimming cost V 9 bases and J 3 bases, with 17 bases left between them. CDR3 length: 14 residues. The CDR3 DNA reads TGTGCCAGCCGGGCGTGGGGATTGGACTATGGCTACACCTTC. This sequence encodes CASRAWGLDYGYTF. Looking up the rest from reference TRBV19 and TRBJ1-2 gives the full variable domain: DGGITQSPKYLFRKEGQNVTLSCEQNLNHDAMYWYRQDPGQGLRLIYYSQIVNDFQKGDIAEGYSVSREKKESFPLTVTSAQKNPTAFYLCASRAWGLDYGYTFGSGTRLTVV.

This chain connects TRBV29-1 to TRBJ2-7; 10 positions agree with TRBD1. Germline V CDR1 and CDR2: SQVTM, ANQGSEA. This CDR3 contains 11 residues. Trimming at V came to 6 bases and at J to 5 bases, leaving 1 base not matched to a gene. The CDR3 region is CSVGQGDEQYF. The CDR3 nucleotides are TGCAGCGTAGGACAGGGGGACGAGCAGTACTTC.

There are a few counts of this clone. The V and J genes are TRBV5-4 and TRBJ1-2; TRBD1 matches at 7 bases. The CDR3 consists of 16 residues. V shed 0 bases and J 0 bases; nucleotides not matched to a gene: 5. Germline V lookup: CDR1 SGHNT, CDR2 YYREEE (reference sequence). Here the CDR3 reads CASSLGGGGANYGYTF. In DNA form, the CDR3 reads TGTGCCAGCAGCTTGGGAGGGGGCGGTGCTAACTATGGCTACACCTTC.

J is TRBJ2-5 and V is TRBV5-5; no reliable D call. The V end lost 4 bases, the J end lost 10 bases, and 14 bases lay between the germline ends. This CDR3 is built from 12 residues. CDR1 SGHKS and CDR2 YYEKEE come from the germline V gene (reference sequence). DNA of the CDR3: TGTGCCAGCAGCCCGGACCTGAGAGTCCAGTACTTC. Its translation is CASSPDLRVQYF.

This chain links TRBV2 with TRBJ2-7; TRBD2 matches at 8 bases. Per the germline V gene, CDR1 is SNHLY and CDR2 is FYNNEI. Trimming took 6 bases from V and 6 from J; bases not matched to a gene: 10. The CDR3 consists of 14 residues. The chain's CDR3 is CASSGLATIREQYF. The DNA for the CDR3 is TGTGCCAGCAGCGGACTAGCAACCATCCGCGAGCAGTACTTC.

CDR3 protein: CASSLDGNYGYTF. The CDR3, as DNA: TGTGCCAGCAGCTTAGACGGTAACTATGGCTACACCTTC. The rearrangement links TRBV7-9 to TRBJ1-2; D remains unclear. The CDR3 is 13 residues long. Germline values: CDR1 SEHNR, CDR2 FQNEAQ (reference sequence). The ends were cut back, 1 base at V and 1 base at J, with 4 bases in the middle.

This clone appeared a few times. This chain connects TRBV10-3 to TRBJ1-1, with 9 bases that match TRBD1. J lost 4 bases, V lost 10 bases, and 10 bases had no gene match. The CDR3 consists of 14 residues. The V gene's germline CDR1 is ENHRY and CDR2 SYGVKD. CDR3 in DNA: TGTGCCAGCCGGACAGGGGATGGGGTCACTGAAGCTTTCTTT. The encoded protein is CASRTGDGVTEAFF.

The rearrangement joins TRBV2 to TRBJ1-5, with 7 bases that match TRBD1. The V gene's germline CDR1 is SNHLY and CDR2 FYNNEI. CDR3 length equals 15 residues. With V trimmed by 7 bases and J by 3 bases, 9 bases remained unmatched. The CDR3, as DNA: TGTGCCAGCACTCAGACAGGGAGGGCCAATCAGCCCCAGCATTTT. Residues: CASTQTGRANQPQHF.

The V and J genes are TRBV20-1 and TRBJ2-5, with a possible D match to TRBD2 (5 bases). Per the germline V gene, CDR1 is DFQATT and CDR2 is SNEGSKA (reference sequence). Trimming shortened V by 6 bases and J by 5 bases, and 10 bases separated the two germline ends. The CDR3 totals 11 residues. DNA of the CDR3: TGCAGTGCCACTGGCGGGGAGACCCAGTACTTC. It encodes CSATGGETQYF.

The genes are TRBV19 and TRBJ1-2; a weak D match, TRBD1 (6 bases). Trimming pared 7 bases from V and 6 bases from J, leaving 15 bases between. The germline CDR1 and CDR2 sequences are LNHDA and SQIVND (reference sequence). This CDR3 is 13 amino acids long. The CDR3 DNA follows: TGTGCCAGTATCTCCCGGGACACTCATGGCTACACCTTC. Amino acids: CASISRDTHGYTF.

The chain has TRBV19 and TRBJ2-3; perhaps TRBD1 as D (5 bases). CDR3 length: 12 amino acids. Germline V gene sequence: CDR1 LNHDA, CDR2 SQIVND (reference sequence). The germline V and J ends were trimmed by 8 bases and 0 bases, with 6 bases remaining between them. The chain's CDR3 is CASRQSTDTQYF. CDR3 bases: TGTGCCAGTCGACAGAGCACAGATACGCAGTATTTT.

The gene calls are TRBV5-6 and TRBJ1-2; the D gene is possibly TRBD1 (5 bases). CDR1 and CDR2 from the germline V gene are SGHDT and YYEEEE. This CDR3 has 14 residues. Trimming left V 4 bases short and J 2 bases short, with 12 bases between. The CDR3 protein is CASSRPGLNYGYTF. The CDR3 DNA is TGTGCCAGCAGCCGACCGGGGCTCAACTATGGCTACACCTTC.

This clone is termed medium-sized (0.01 to 0.1%). The chain joins TRBV18 to TRBJ2-1, with 10 bases aligning to TRBD2. The CDR3 has 15 residues. Germline V CDR1 and CDR2: KGHSH, LQKENI. With V trimmed by 0 bases and J by 7 bases, 3 bases remained unmatched. CDR3 sequence: CASSPPSGRGNEQFF. In nucleotides, the CDR3 is TGTGCCAGCTCACCACCAAGCGGGAGGGGGAATGAGCAGTTCTTC. Based on the CDR3 plus reference TRBV18 and TRBJ2-1, the full variable domain is NAGVMQNPRHLVRRRGQEARLRCSPMKGHSHVYWYRQLPEEGLKFMVYLQKENIIDESGMPKERFSAEFPKEGPSILRIQQVVRGDSAAYFCASSPPSGRGNEQFFGPGTRLTVL.

The chain is built from TRBV7-2 and TRBJ2-3, with 13 bases aligning to TRBD2. CDR1 is SGHTA and CDR2 is FQGNSA in the germline V gene. V trimming: 4 bases; J trimming: 6 bases; junction bases outside the gene matches: 7. The CDR3 loop spans 16 amino acids. The CDR3 sequence: CASSSGLAGPGDTQYF. The DNA for the CDR3 is TGTGCCAGCAGCTCGGGACTAGCGGGGCCGGGGGATACGCAGTATTTT.

The rearrangement joins TRBV6-2 or TRBV6-3 to TRBJ1-3; D possibly corresponds to TRBD1 (6 bases). CDR1 MNHEY and CDR2 SVGEGT come from the germline V gene. CDR3 length equals 17 residues. Trimming took 6 bases from V and 0 from J, leaving 18 bases between them. This CDR3 reads CASSPGDRRLSGNTIYF. CDR3 nucleotide sequence: TGTGCCAGCAGCCCTGGAGACAGGAGACTCTCTGGAAACACCATATATTTT.

This clone appeared a few times. V gene TRBV2 combines with J gene TRBJ2-5; 12 nucleotides line up with TRBD2. The CDR3 consists of 15 residues. V gave up 8 bases and J gave up 5 bases; unmatched junction bases: 9. Germline CDR1 and CDR2: SNHLY and FYNNEI. The CDR3 loop reads CASGASGRAGETQYF. As DNA, the CDR3 is TGTGCCAGCGGGGCTAGCGGGAGGGCCGGGGAGACCCAGTACTTC.

J is TRBJ2-1 and V is TRBV11-2, with TRBD2 identical over 8 bases. This CDR3 is built from 15 residues. V shed 6 bases and J 2 bases; nucleotides not matched to a gene: 6. The V gene's germline CDR1 is SGHAT and CDR2 FQNNGV. CDR3 nucleotide sequence: TGTGCCAGCAGTAACTACGGGGGGGCCTACAATGAGCAGTTCTTC. This encodes CASSNYGGAYNEQFF.

This clone has just a few counts. The chain recombines TRBV10-1 with TRBJ2-1; 9 bases match TRBD1. V lost 6 bases, J lost 0 bases, and 6 bases stayed unmatched. Germline-derived CDR1 and CDR2 are WNHNN and SYGVQD (reference sequence). This CDR3 is 16 amino acids long. CDR3 region: CASRVTGGRSYNEQFF. CDR3 nucleotide sequence: TGCGCCAGCAGAGTGACAGGGGGACGCTCCTACAATGAGCAGTTCTTC.

The chain is built from TRBV6-1 and TRBJ2-1; 12 positions agree with TRBD2. This CDR3 spans 15 amino acids. Looked up from germline, CDR1 is MNHNS and CDR2 is SASEGT. The junction had 9 bases not matched to a gene; V was cut back by 10 bases and J by 5 bases. The CDR3 coding sequence is TGTGCCACCCCGACTAGCGGGAGTTGTCACAATGAGCAGTTCTTC. Amino acid sequence: CATPTSGSCHNEQFF.

This clone showed up just once. CDR3 in DNA: TGTGCCAGCAGTGAAGGAGGCGGAGGAGAAAAACTGTTTTTT. This sequence encodes CASSEGGGGEKLFF. The chain recombines TRBV25-1 with TRBJ1-4; D unclear. Germline V gene data show CDR1 as MGHDK and CDR2 as SYGVNS. V was cut by 2 bases and J by 8 bases, with 12 bases left in between. The length of the CDR3 is 14 residues.

This clone was observed a few times. This chain uses TRBV18 with TRBJ1-3; no clear D gene. Germline loops: CDR1 KGHSH, CDR2 LQKENI. The CDR3 extends over 13 amino acids. V was cut by 6 bases and J by 3 bases, with 9 bases left in between. CDR3 loop: CASSVGGGNTIYF. Here the CDR3 DNA reads TGTGCCAGCTCGGTGGGCGGTGGAAACACCATATATTTT.